A single sample is the source of the 24 T cell receptor beta chains below, sequenced in a study of T cells expressing NK-cell markers. No DNA is given; TCRdb re-called the 5' RACE reads and lists each CDR3 protein once. The sample's table shows about 550,000 distinct CDR3 sequences. Sequenced: blood T cells: a sorted CD56 or NKG2C T cell subset, CD4+ or CD8+ T cells, or bulk PBMC T cells (not recorded which). The receptors come from a man between 18 and 35 years old in good health.

The chain uses TRBV12-3 or TRBV12-4 and TRBJ1-5; TCRdb picks TRBD1, but there is no DNA to check that call. This CDR3 is 13 amino acids long. CDR3 region: CASRENWDPTQHF.

The chain couples TRBV7-2 to TRBJ1-4; TCRdb names TRBD1, which stays unverified in the absence of DNA. CDR3 length: 16 amino acids. Germline CDR1 is SGHTA and CDR2 is FQGNSA. The CDR3 protein is CASSEETGRDNEKLFF.

V is TRBV4-1 and J is TRBJ1-3; no DNA is available, so the TRBD1 call from TCRdb remains unchecked. Germline CDR1 is MGHRA and CDR2 is YSYEKL. This CDR3 comprises 16 residues. The CDR3 sequence: CASSQDRVTGGNTIYF.

This sequence joins TRBV29-1 and TRBJ2-7; TCRdb's D call of TRBD1 is untestable without DNA. This CDR3 comprises 13 residues. CDR1 is SQVTM and CDR2 is ANQGSEA in the germline V gene. The CDR3 loop reads CSVGQRLNYEQYF.

The J gene is TRBJ1-3, the V gene TRBV7-6; TCRdb gives TRBD1 as the D gene, but with no DNA this cannot be confirmed. The CDR3 runs 17 residues. Germline CDR1 is SGHVS and CDR2 is FNYEAQ. The CDR3 here is CASSRAEGGRSGNTIYF. The whole variable domain, filled in from reference TRBV7-6 and TRBJ1-3, reads GAGVSQSPRYKVTKRGQDVALRCDPISGHVSLYWYRQALGQGPEFLTYFNYEAQQDKSGLPNDRFSAERPEGSISTLTIQRTEQRDSAMYRCASSRAEGGRSGNTIYFGEGSWLTVV.

This chain links TRBV20-1 with TRBJ1-5; TCRdb selects TRBD1, and the lack of DNA leaves this call unchecked. The CDR3 is 14 amino acids. Germline V gene data show CDR1 as DFQATT and CDR2 as SNEGSKA (reference sequence). The CDR3 loop reads CSASQGLRNQPQHF.

The chain recombines TRBV6-2 or TRBV6-3 with TRBJ2-6; the D gene TCRdb calls, TRBD2, cannot be checked with no DNA. In germline, CDR1 is MNHEY, CDR2 SVGEGT. CDR3 size: 16 residues. The CDR3 loop reads CASSKERVNGANVLTF.

V and J are TRBV7-2 and TRBJ2-1; without DNA, the TCRdb call of TRBD1 cannot be checked. CDR1 and CDR2 from the germline V gene are SGHTA and FQGNSA. CDR3 length: 15 residues. CDR3 sequence reads: CASRPWENPYNEQFF.

J is TRBJ2-1 and V is TRBV2; as DNA is missing, the TRBD2 call by TCRdb cannot be tested. From germline, CDR1 is SNHLY and CDR2 FYNNEI. This CDR3 contains 16 residues. CDR3 amino acids: CASSSPSGRASNEQFF.

V gene TRBV2 combines with J gene TRBJ2-2. This CDR3 spans 13 amino acids. Germline V gene data show CDR1 as SNHLY and CDR2 as FYNNEI. The chain's CDR3 is CASSDYRPGELFF.

The chain joins TRBV20-1 to TRBJ2-1; TCRdb outputs TRBD2, but without DNA this stays unchecked. CDR3 length equals 16 residues. Germline CDR1 DFQATT, CDR2 SNEGSKA (reference sequence). CDR3 sequence: CSARVSGTSGRAEQFF.

The chain links TRBV20-1 to TRBJ2-3; TCRdb's D call of TRBD2 is untestable without DNA. Germline V CDR1 and CDR2: DFQATT, SNEGSKA (reference sequence). The CDR3 is 18 amino acids. CDR3 sequence: CSAQGRGDSGARTDTQYF.

This chain links TRBV4-3 with TRBJ2-1; TCRdb returns TRBD2, unconfirmable since there is no DNA. CDR3 length: 16 residues. Germline values: CDR1 LGHNA, CDR2 YSLEER. The CDR3 protein is CASSQEGREWANEQFF.

V and J are TRBV6-1 and TRBJ1-2; TCRdb designates TRBD1, a call that cannot be tested without DNA. The CDR3 sequence is 15 residues long. Germline V gene sequence: CDR1 MNHNS, CDR2 SASEGT. CDR3 amino acids: CASSPNRDTSYGYTF.

The V gene is TRBV6-5, the J gene TRBJ1-5; the TCRdb call, TRBD1, lacks DNA for checking. The CDR3 runs to 16 residues. Germline loops: CDR1 MNHEY, CDR2 SVGAGI. The CDR3 loop reads CASSSGTGSHNQPQHF.

J is TRBJ2-3 and V is TRBV12-3 or TRBV12-4; TCRdb's D call of TRBD2 is untestable without DNA. The CDR3 covers 19 residues. The CDR3 spells CASRDGTSGSIVDADTQYF.

The gene calls are TRBV7-3 and TRBJ2-4; TCRdb reports TRBD1, a call that lacks DNA to check it against. From germline, CDR1 is SGHTA and CDR2 FQGTGA. CDR3 length: 15 amino acids. This chain's CDR3 is CASSLNIQGINIQYF.

V is TRBV20-1 and J is TRBJ1-1; TCRdb outputs TRBD1, but without DNA this stays unchecked. CDR1 and CDR2 from the germline V gene are DFQATT and SNEGSKA (reference sequence). The CDR3 sequence is 13 residues long. The CDR3 is CSASPGWFTEAFF.

The J gene is TRBJ2-1, the V gene TRBV28; no DNA is available, so the TRBD2 call from TCRdb remains unchecked. Germline V CDR1 and CDR2: MDHEN, SYDVKM. This CDR3 region has 14 residues. CDR3: CASLTSGRAPEQFF. Complete variable domain (other parts from reference TRBV28 and TRBJ2-1): DVKVTQSSRYLVKRTGEKVFLECVQDMDHENMFWYRQDPGLGLRLIYFSYDVKMKEKGDIPEGYSVSREKKERFSLILESASTNQTSMYLCASLTSGRAPEQFFGPGTRLTVL.

CDR3 sequence: CASSPSSREPQETQYF. The chain carries TRBV7-9 and TRBJ2-5. Germline V CDR1 and CDR2: SEHNR, FQNEAQ (reference sequence). The CDR3 totals 16 residues.

The rearrangement joins TRBV5-1 to TRBJ2-2. CDR1 is SGHRS, CDR2 YFSETQ, per germline. The CDR3 sequence is 14 residues long. This CDR3 reads CASSLMSDTGELFF.

The V call is TRBV15, the J call TRBJ1-1; the TCRdb D gene call, TRBD1, has no DNA to confirm it. Germline V gene sequence: CDR1 LNHNV, CDR2 YYDKDF (reference sequence). CDR3 length equals 12 residues. The CDR3 reads CATGGLYTEAFF.

The V gene is TRBV18, the J gene TRBJ2-5; TCRdb outputs TRBD1, but without DNA this stays unchecked. CDR3 length equals 15 residues. Germline V lookup: CDR1 KGHSH, CDR2 LQKENI. CDR3 region: CASSDYGTGEETQYF.

The chain links TRBV6-5 to TRBJ1-3. Looked up from germline, CDR1 is MNHEY and CDR2 is SVGAGI. The CDR3 spans 15 residues. The CDR3 here is CASSYDWGPGNTIYF.